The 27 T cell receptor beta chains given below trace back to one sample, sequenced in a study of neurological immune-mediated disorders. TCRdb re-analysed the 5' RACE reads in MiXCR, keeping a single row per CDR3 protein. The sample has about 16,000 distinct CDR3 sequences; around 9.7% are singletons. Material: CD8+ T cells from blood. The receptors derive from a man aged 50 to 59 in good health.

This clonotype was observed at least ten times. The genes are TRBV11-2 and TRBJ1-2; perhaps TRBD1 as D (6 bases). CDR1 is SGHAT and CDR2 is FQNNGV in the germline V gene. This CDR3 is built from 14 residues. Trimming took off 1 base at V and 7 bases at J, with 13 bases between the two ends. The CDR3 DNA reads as TGTGCCAGCAGCTTAGTTGGGGGCGCGGGTGGCTACACCTTC. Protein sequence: CASSLVGGAGGYTF.

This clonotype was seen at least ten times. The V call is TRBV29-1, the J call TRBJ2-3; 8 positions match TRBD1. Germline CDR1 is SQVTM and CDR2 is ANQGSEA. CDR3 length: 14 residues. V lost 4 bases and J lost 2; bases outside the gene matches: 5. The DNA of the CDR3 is TGCAGCGTTGCAGGGGGCTTTGCCACAGATACGCAGTATTTT. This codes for CSVAGGFATDTQYF.

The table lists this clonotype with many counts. This CDR3 is CASSLPSGREDEQYF. CDR3 in DNA: TGCGCCAGCAGCTTGCCTAGCGGGAGAGAGGACGAGCAGTACTTC. The chain is built from TRBV5-1 and TRBJ2-7, with 10 bases identical to TRBD2. V shed 1 base and J 5 bases; nucleotides not matched to a gene: 6. CDR3 length equals 15 residues. Germline V lookup: CDR1 SGHRS, CDR2 YFSETQ.

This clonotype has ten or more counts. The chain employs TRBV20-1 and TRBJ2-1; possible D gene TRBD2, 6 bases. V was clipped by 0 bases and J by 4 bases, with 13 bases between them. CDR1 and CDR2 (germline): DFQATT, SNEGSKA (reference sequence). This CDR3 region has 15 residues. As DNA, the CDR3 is TGCAGTGCTAGAGAGGGAGCGGGCGCTTACAATGAGCAGTTCTTC. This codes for CSAREGAGAYNEQFF.

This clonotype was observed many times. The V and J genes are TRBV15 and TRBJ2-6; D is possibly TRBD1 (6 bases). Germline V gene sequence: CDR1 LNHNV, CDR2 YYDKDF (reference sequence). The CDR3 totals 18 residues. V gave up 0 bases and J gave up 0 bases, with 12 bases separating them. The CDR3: CATSRDGTQGSGANVLTF. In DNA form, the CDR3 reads TGTGCCACCAGCAGAGATGGTACACAGGGCTCTGGGGCCAACGTCCTGACTTTC.

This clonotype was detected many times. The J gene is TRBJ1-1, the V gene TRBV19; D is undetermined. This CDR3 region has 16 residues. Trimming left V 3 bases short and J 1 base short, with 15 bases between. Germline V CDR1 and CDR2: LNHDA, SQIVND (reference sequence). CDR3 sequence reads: CASSIGLIGRNTEAFF. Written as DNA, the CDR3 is TGTGCCAGTAGTATCGGCCTGATCGGGAGGAACACTGAAGCTTTCTTT.

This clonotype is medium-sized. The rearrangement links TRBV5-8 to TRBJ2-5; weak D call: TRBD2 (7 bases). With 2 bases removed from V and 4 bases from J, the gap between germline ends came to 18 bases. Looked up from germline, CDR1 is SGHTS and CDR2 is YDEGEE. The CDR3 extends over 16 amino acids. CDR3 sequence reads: CASSFPVGGRRETQYF. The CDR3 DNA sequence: TGTGCCAGCAGCTTTCCTGTCGGGGGGCGTCGAGAGACCCAGTACTTC.

This chain's CDR3 is CSASLEGSGNTIYF. The CDR3 DNA sequence: TGCAGTGCTAGCCTTGAGGGTTCGGGAAACACCATATATTTT. The chain combines TRBV20-1 with TRBJ1-3; D is ambiguous. This CDR3 spans 14 amino acids. Deletions cut 3 bases from V and 4 bases from J, with 13 bases between. Germline values: CDR1 DFQATT, CDR2 SNEGSKA (reference sequence).

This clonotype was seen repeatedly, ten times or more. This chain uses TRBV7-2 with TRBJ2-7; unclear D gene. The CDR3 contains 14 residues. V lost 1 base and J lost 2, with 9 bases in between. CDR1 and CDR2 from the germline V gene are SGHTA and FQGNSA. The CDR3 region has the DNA TGTGCCAGCAGCTTAGAACGGTCGACCTACGAGCAGTACTTC. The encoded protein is CASSLERSTYEQYF.

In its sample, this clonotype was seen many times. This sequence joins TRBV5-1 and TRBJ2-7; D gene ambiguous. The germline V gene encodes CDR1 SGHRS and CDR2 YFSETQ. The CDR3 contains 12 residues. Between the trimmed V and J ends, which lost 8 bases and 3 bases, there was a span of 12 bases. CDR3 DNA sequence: TGCGCCAGTAAGGACGGATACTACGAGCAGTACTTC. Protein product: CASKDGYYEQYF.

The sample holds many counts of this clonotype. The CDR3: CATSDLRLAGVGNEQFF. CDR3 DNA sequence: TGTGCCACCAGTGATTTGCGACTAGCGGGAGTCGGTAATGAGCAGTTCTTC. The V and J genes are TRBV24-1 and TRBJ2-1, with 12 bases fitting TRBD2. V gave up 0 bases and J gave up 7 bases; unmatched junction bases: 6. Looked up from germline, CDR1 is KGHDR and CDR2 is SFDVKD. This CDR3 contains 17 residues.

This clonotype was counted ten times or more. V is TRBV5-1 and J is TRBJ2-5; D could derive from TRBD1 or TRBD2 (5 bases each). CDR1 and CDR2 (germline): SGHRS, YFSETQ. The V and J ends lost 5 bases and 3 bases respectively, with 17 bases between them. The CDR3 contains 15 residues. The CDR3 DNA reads TGCGCCAGCAGAACAGGAGGCCTAGCCGAAGAGACCCAGTACTTC. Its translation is CASRTGGLAEETQYF.

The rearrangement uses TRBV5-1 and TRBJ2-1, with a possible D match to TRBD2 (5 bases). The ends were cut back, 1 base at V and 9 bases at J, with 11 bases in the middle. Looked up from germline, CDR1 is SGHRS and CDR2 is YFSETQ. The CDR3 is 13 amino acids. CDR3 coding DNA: TGCGCCAGCAGCTTGATATTTGAGGGTGAGCAGTTCTTC. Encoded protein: CASSLIFEGEQFF.

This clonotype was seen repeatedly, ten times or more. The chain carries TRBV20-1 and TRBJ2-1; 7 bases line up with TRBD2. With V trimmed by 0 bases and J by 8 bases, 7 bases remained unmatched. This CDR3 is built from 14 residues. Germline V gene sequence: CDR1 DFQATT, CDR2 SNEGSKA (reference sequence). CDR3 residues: CSARDPAGMDEQFF. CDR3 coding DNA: TGCAGTGCTAGAGATCCAGCGGGGATGGATGAGCAGTTCTTC.

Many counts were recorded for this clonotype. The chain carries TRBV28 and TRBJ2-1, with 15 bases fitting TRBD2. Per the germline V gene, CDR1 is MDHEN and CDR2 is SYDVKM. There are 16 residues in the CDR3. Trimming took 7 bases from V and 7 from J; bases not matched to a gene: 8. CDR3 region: CASTEPGLAGGNEQFF. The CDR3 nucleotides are TGTGCCAGCACAGAGCCGGGACTAGCGGGAGGTAATGAGCAGTTCTTC.

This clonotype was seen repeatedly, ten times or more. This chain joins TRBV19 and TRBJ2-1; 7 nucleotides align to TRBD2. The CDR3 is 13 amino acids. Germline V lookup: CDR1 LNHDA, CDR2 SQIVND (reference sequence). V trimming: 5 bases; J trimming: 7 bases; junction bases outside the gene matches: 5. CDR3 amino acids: CASSLGGGNEQFF. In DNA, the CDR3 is TGTGCCAGTAGTCTTGGCGGGGGAAATGAGCAGTTCTTC.

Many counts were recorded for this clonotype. The CDR3 DNA sequence: TGTGCCAGCTCAGACCGGGACAGGACTCTCCAAGAGACCCAGTACTTC. This encodes CASSDRDRTLQETQYF. This chain links TRBV18 with TRBJ2-5, with 8 bases that match TRBD1. With V trimmed by 5 bases and J by 1 base, 9 bases remained unmatched. Germline V CDR1 and CDR2: KGHSH, LQKENI. The CDR3 is made up of 16 amino acids.

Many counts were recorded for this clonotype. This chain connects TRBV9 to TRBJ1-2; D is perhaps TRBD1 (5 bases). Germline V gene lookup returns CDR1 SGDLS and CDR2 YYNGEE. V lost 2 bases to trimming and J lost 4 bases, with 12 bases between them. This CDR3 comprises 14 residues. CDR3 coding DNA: TGTGCCAGCAGCGTTGCAGGGAACAGCTATGGCTACACCTTC. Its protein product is CASSVAGNSYGYTF.

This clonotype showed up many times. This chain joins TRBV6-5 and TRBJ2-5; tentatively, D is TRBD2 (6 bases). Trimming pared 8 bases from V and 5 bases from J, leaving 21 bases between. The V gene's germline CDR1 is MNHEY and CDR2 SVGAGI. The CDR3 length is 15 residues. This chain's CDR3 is CASRRGSGRGETQYF. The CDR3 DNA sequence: TGTGCCAGCCGCCGAGGATCCGGGAGAGGCGAGACCCAGTACTTC.

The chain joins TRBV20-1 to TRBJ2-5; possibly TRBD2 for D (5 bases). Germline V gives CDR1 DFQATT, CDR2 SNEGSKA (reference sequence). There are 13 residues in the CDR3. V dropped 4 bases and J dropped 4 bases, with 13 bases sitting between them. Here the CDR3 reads CSAMREPRETQYF. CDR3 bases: TGCAGTGCTATGAGGGAGCCCCGAGAGACCCAGTACTTC.

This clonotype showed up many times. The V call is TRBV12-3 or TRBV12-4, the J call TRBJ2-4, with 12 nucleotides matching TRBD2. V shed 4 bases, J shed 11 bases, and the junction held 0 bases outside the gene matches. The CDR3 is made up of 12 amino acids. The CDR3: CASSWTSGVQYF. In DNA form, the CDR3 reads TGTGCCAGCAGTTGGACTAGCGGGGTTCAGTACTTC.

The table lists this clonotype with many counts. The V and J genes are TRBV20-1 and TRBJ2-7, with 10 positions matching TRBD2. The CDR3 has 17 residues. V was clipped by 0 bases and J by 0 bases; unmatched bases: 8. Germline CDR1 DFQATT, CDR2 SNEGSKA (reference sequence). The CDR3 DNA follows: TGCAGTGCTAGAGATACTGGGACTAGCGTCAGCTCCTACGAGCAGTACTTC. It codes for CSARDTGTSVSSYEQYF.

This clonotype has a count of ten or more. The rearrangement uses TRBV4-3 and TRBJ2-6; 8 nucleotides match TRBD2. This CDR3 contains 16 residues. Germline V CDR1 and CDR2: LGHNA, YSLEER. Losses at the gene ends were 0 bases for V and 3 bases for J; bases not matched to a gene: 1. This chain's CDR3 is CASSQESGSGANVLTF. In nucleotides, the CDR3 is TGCGCCAGCAGCCAAGAAAGCGGGAGTGGGGCCAACGTCCTGACTTTC.

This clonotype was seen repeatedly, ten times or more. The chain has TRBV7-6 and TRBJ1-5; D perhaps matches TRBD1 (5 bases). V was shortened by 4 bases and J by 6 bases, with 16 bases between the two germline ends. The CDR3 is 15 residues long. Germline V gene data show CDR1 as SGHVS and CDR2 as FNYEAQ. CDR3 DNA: TGTGCCAGCAGCTCGGGACCCCTAGGAGGTCAGCCCCAGCATTTT. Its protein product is CASSSGPLGGQPQHF.

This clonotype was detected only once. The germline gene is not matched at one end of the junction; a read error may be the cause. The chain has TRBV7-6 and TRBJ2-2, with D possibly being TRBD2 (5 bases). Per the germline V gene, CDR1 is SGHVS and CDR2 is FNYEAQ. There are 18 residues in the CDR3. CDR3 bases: TGTGCCAGCAGCTTAGAATATCCCCTCGGCCCAGAGTCCGGGGAGCTTTTTTTT. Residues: CASSLEYPLGPESGELFF.

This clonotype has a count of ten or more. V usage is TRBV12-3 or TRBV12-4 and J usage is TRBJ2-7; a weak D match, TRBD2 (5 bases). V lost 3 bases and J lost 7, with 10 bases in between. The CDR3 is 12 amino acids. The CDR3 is CASSFRGLEQYF. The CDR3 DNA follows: TGTGCCAGCAGTTTCCGAGGGTTGGAGCAGTACTTC.

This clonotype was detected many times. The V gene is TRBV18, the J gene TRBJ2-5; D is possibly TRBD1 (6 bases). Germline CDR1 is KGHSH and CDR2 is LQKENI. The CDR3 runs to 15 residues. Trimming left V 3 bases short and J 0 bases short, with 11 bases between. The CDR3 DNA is TGTGCCAGCTCACCGGGGACACCTTACCAAGAGACCCAGTACTTC. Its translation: CASSPGTPYQETQYF.